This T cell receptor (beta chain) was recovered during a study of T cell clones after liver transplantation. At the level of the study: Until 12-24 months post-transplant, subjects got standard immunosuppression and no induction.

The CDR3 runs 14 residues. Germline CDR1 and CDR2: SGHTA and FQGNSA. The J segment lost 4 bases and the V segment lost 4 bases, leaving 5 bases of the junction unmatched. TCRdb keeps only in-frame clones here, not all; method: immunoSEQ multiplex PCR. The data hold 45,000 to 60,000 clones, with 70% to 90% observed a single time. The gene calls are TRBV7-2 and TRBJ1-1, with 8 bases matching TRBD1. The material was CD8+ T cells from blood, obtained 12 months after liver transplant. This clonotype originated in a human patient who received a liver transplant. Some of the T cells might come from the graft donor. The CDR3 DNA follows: TGTGCCAGCAGCTCCTCGGACAGGGTCACTGAAGCTTTCTTT. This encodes CASSSSDRVTEAFF.